This T cell receptor (beta chain) was captured by sequencing in a study of blood T cell repertoires in COVID-19. Authors' data handling: Quantification of nucleated cells was approximated via reference gene primer amplification. The method was immunoSEQ multiplex PCR; TCRdb's version includes in-frame clones alone and lacks a portion of them. V and J calls plus clone size are reproduced from that table; the DNA served to infer D and trimming. The profile shows about 300,000 clones, roughly 89% of them singletons. The germline V gene has CDR1 LNHDA and CDR2 SQIVND (reference sequence). Germline trimming cut 3 bases from V and 6 bases from J; bases unmatched to any gene: 5. This CDR3 has 15 residues.

The gene calls are TRBV19 and TRBJ2-5; 12 bases are a match to TRBD1. The TCR originated in a woman aged 30 to 39 with COVID-19, enrolled during active disease. Source material: peripheral blood. The CDR3 DNA reads TGTGCCAGTAGTATTTGGGACAGGGGGCGTAAGACCCAGTACTTC. Residues: CASSIWDRGRKTQYF.